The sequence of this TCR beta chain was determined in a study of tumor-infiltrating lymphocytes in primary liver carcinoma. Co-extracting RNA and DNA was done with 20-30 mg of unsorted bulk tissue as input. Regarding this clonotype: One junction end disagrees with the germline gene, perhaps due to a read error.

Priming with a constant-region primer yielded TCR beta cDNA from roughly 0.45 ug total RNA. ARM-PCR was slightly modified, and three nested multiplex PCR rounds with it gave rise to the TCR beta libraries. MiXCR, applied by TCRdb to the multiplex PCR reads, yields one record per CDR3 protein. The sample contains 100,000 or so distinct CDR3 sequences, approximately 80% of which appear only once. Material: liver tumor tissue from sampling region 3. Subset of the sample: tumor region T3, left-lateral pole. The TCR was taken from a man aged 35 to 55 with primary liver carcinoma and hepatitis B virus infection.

CDR3 sequence reads: CTSKRTEGTDTQYF. CDR3 DNA sequence: TGTACCAGCAAAAGGACGGAGGGCACAGATACGCAGTATTTT. The chain is built from TRBV6-5 and TRBJ2-3; D may be TRBD2 (5 bases). The CDR3 totals 14 residues. Looked up from germline, CDR1 is MNHEY and CDR2 is SVGAGI.